This TCR beta chain is drawn from a study of T cells in Graves' hyperthyroidism and ophthalmopathy. Turning to the study itself: Peripheral blood samples were taken at initial diagnosis, prior to any treatment.

It was RNA transcripts that yielded the amplified TCR beta CDR3 regions. The HTBI primer set served for first-round RT-PCR of the TCR CDR3. Using its own MiXCR run on the multiplex PCR reads, TCRdb lists one record per CDR3 protein. Among 400,000 to 450,000 distinct CDR3 sequences listed, about 15% were seen once. It was 8.5 to 10 ml of fresh peripheral blood that supplied the PBMCs. The CDR3 runs to 13 residues. The trim removed 5 bases at V and 13 bases at J, leaving 11 bases unmatched. This clonotype was counted many times. The sequence derives from a man aged 18 to 30 with Graves' ophthalmopathy. The sample was blood. This chain connects TRBV12-3 or TRBV12-4 to TRBJ2-1, with 7 bases that match TRBD1. The CDR3 DNA follows: TGTGCCAGCAGTCCCTACCGGGACAGTGATCAGTTCTTC. This sequence encodes CASSPYRDSDQFF.